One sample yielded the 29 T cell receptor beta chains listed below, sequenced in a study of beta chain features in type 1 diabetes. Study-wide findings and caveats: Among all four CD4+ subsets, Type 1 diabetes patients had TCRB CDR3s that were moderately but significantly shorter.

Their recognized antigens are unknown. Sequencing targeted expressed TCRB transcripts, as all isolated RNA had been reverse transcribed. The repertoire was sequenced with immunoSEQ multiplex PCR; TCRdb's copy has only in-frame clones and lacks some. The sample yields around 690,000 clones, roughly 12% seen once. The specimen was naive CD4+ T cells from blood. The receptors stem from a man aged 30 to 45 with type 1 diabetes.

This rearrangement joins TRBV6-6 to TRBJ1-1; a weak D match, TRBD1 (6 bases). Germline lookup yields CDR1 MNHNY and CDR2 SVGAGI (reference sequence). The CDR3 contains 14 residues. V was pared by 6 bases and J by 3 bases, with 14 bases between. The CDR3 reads CASSPRGDHTEAFF. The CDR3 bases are TGTGCCAGCAGCCCCAGGGGCGACCACACTGAAGCTTTCTTT.

DNA of the CDR3: TGTGCCAGCTGGACAGGTTTTTTCACAGATACGCAGTATTTT. Residues: CASWTGFFTDTQYF. The chain has TRBV27 and TRBJ2-3; 7 bases match TRBD1. Germline V CDR1 and CDR2: MNHEY, SMNVEV (reference sequence). With V trimmed by 8 bases and J by 2 bases, 7 bases remained unmatched. This CDR3 is built from 14 residues.

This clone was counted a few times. CDR3 region: CASSRAPSGGRTDTQYF. CDR3 sequence (DNA): TGTGCCAGCAGCCGGGCCCCTAGCGGGGGGCGTACAGATACGCAGTATTTT. The rearrangement joins TRBV14 to TRBJ2-3; 11 nucleotides agree with TRBD2. Germline V lookup: CDR1 SGHDN, CDR2 FVKESK. V lost 4 bases and J lost 3; bases outside the gene matches: 9. This CDR3 is built from 17 residues. The full variable domain, its missing parts supplied by reference TRBV14 and TRBJ2-3, is EAGVTQFPSHSVIEKGQTVTLRCDPISGHDNLYWYRRVMGKEIKFLLHFVKESKQDESGMPNNRFLAERTGGTYSTLKVQPAELEDSGVYFCASSRAPSGGRTDTQYFGPGTRLTVL.

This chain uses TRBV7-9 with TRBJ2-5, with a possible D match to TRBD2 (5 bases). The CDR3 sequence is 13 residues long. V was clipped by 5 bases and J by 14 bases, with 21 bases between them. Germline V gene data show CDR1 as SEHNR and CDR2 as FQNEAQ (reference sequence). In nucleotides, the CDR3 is TGTGCCAGCAGCCAGTCGGGGTCTGGGCCTCTTTACTTC. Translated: CASSQSGSGPLYF.

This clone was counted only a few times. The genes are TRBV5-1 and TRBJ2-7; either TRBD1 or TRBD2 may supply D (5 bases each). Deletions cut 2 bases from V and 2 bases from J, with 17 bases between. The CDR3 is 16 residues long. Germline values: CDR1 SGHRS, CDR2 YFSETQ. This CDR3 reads CASSFGTTPNTYEQYF. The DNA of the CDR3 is TGCGCCAGCAGCTTTGGGACCACCCCTAATACCTACGAGCAGTACTTC.

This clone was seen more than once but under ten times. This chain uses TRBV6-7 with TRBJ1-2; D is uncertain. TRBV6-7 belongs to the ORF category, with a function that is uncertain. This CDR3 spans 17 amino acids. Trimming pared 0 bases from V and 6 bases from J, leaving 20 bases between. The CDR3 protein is CASSYSPPWSRQDGYTF. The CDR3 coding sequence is TGTGCCAGCAGTTACTCCCCTCCCTGGAGCAGGCAGGATGGCTACACCTTC.

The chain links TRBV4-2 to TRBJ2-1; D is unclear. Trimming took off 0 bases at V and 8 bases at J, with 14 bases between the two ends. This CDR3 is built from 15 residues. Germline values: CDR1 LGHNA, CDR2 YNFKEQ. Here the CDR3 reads CASSQDPVTPHEQFF. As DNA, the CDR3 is TGTGCCAGCAGCCAAGATCCAGTTACCCCTCATGAGCAGTTCTTC.

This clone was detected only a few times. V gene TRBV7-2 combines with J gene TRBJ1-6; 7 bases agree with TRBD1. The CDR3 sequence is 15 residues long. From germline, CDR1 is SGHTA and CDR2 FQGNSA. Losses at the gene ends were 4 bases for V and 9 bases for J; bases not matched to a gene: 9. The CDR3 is CASSSRQGVGSPLHF. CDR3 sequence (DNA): TGTGCCAGCAGCTCACGACAGGGAGTCGGTTCACCCCTCCACTTT. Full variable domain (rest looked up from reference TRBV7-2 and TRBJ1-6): GAGVSQSPSNKVTEKGKDVELRCDPISGHTALYWYRQSLGQGLEFLIYFQGNSAPDKSGLPSDRFSAERTGGSVSTLTIQRTQQEDSAVYLCASSSRQGVGSPLHFGNGTRLTVT.

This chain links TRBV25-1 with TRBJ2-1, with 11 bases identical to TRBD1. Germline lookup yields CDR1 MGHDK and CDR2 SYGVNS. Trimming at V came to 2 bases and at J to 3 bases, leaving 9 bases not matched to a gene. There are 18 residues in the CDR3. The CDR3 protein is CASSEIPGQGVFYNEQFF. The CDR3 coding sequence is TGTGCCAGCAGTGAAATCCCGGGACAGGGGGTTTTCTACAATGAGCAGTTCTTC.

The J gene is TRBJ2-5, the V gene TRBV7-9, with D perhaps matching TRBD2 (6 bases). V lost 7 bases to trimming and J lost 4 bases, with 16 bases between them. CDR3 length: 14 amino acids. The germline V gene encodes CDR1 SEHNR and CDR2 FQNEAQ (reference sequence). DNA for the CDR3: TGTGCCAGCACTCTCACGGGAGCGCTAGAGACCCAGTACTTC. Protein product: CASTLTGALETQYF.

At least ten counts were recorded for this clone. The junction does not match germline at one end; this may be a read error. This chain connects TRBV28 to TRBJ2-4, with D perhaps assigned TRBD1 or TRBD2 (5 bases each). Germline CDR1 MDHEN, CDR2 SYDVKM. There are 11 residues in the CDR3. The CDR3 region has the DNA TGTGCCAGCACCCCTGGGACCCTTTGGCACTTC. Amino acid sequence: CASTPGTLWHF.

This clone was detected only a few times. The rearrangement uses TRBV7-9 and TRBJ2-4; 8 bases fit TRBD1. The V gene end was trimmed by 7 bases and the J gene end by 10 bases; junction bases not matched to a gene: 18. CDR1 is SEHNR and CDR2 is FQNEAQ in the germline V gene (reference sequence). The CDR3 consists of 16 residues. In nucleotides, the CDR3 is TGTGCCAGCAATAATCCCAGGGGGCTCCTTGGGGAGATTCAGTACTTC. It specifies CASNNPRGLLGEIQYF.

CDR3 loop: CASSPAVGNTEAFF. DNA for the CDR3: TGTGCCAGCTCACCGGCAGTAGGGAACACTGAAGCTTTCTTT. The chain is built from TRBV18 and TRBJ1-1; unclear D gene. The CDR3 contains 14 residues. With 3 bases removed from V and 1 base from J, the gap between germline ends came to 9 bases. The germline CDR1 and CDR2 sequences are KGHSH and LQKENI.

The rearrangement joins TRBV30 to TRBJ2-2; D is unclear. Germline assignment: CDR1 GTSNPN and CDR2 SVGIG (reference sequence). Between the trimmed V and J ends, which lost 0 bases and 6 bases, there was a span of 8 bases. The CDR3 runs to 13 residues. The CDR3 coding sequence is TGTGCCTGGAGTGTATTATTCTCCGGGGAGCTGTTTTTT. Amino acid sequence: CAWSVLFSGELFF.

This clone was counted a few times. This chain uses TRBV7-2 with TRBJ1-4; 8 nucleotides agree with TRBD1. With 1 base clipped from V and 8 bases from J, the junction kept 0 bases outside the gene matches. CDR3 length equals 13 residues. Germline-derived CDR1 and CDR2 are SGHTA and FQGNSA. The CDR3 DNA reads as TGTGCCAGCAGCTTAGGACAGGGGGAAAAACTGTTTTTT. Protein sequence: CASSLGQGEKLFF.

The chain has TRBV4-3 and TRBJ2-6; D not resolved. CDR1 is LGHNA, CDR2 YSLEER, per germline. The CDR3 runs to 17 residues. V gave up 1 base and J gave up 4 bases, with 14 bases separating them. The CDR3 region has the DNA TGCGCCAGCAGCCAAGGCCCTCACGGGTCCGGGGCCAACGTCCTGACTTTC. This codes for CASSQGPHGSGANVLTF.

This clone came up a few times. The CDR3 DNA follows: TGTGCCAGCAGCCCCGGGACAGGGGACACAGATACGCAGTATTTT. Translating gives CASSPGTGDTDTQYF. This chain uses TRBV7-6 with TRBJ2-3, with TRBD1 identical over 10 bases. Germline values: CDR1 SGHVS, CDR2 FNYEAQ. The J segment lost 2 bases and the V segment lost 5 bases, leaving 4 bases of the junction unmatched. The length of the CDR3 is 15 residues.

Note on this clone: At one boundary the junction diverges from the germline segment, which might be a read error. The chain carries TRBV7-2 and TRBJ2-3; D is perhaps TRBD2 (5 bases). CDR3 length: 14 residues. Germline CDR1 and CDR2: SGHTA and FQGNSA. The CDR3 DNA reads TGTGCCAGCACTACCGGACTGAGCAGAGATACGCAGTATTTT. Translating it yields CASTTGLSRDTQYF.

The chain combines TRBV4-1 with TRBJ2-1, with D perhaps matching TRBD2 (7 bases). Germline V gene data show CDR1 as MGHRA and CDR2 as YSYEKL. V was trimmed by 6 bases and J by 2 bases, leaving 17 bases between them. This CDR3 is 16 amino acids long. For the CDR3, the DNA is TGCGCCAGCAGTGCGTCGGCGGGGGCACCCTACAATGAGCAGTTCTTC. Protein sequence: CASSASAGAPYNEQFF.

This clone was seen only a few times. The CDR3 reads CAWSQGHTDTQYF. The CDR3 nucleotides are TGTGCCTGGAGTCAGGGACACACAGATACGCAGTATTTT. The gene calls are TRBV30 and TRBJ2-3; tentative D call: TRBD1 (6 bases). CDR1 and CDR2 (germline): GTSNPN, SVGIG (reference sequence). The germline V and J ends were trimmed by 2 bases and 2 bases, with 8 bases remaining between them. CDR3 length: 13 residues.

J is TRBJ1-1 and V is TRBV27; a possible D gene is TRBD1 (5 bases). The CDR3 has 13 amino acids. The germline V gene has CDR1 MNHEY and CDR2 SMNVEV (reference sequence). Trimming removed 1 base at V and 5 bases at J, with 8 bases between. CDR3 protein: CASSLLRGTEAFF. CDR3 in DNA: TGTGCCAGCAGTTTATTGCGGGGGACTGAAGCTTTCTTT.

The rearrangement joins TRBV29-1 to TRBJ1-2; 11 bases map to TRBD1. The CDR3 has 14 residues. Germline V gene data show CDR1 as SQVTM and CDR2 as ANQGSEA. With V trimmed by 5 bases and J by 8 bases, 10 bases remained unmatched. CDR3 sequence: CSVQIGQGAWGYTF. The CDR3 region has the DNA TGCAGCGTTCAGATAGGACAGGGGGCTTGGGGCTACACCTTC.

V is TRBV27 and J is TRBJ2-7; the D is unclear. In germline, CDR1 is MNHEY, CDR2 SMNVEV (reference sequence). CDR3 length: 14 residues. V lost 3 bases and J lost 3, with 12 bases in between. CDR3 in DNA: TGTGCCAGCAGTTTTCGAAATAAGGGCTACGAGCAGTACTTC. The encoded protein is CASSFRNKGYEQYF.

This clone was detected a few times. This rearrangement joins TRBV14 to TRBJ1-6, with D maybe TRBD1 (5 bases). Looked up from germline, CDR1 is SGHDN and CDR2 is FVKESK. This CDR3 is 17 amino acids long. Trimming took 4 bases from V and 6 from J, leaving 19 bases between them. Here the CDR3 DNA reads TGTGCCAGCAGCCGCCGGGACCTTTCCTTGGGTAATTCACCCCTCCACTTT. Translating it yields CASSRRDLSLGNSPLHF.

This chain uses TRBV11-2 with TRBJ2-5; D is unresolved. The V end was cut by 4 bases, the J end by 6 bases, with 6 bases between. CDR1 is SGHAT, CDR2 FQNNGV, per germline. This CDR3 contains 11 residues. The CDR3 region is CASSYGQTQYF. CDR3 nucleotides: TGTGCCAGCAGCTACGGGCAGACCCAGTACTTC.

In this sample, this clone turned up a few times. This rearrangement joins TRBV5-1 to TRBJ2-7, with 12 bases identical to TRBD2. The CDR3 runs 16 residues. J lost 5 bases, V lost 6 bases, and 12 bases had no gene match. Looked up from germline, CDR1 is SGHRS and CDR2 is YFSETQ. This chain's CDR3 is CASTLRRTSGDNEQYF. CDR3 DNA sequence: TGCGCCAGCACTTTAAGGAGGACTAGCGGGGATAACGAGCAGTACTTC.

CDR3 DNA: TGTGCCAGCAGTTTTGATACAGGGATTGAGGAAAAACTGTTTTTT. Residues: CASSFDTGIEEKLFF. The chain joins TRBV2 to TRBJ1-4, with D possibly being TRBD1 (6 bases). The ends were cut back, 5 bases at V and 8 bases at J, with 18 bases in the middle. The CDR3 is made up of 15 amino acids. Per the germline V gene, CDR1 is SNHLY and CDR2 is FYNNEI.

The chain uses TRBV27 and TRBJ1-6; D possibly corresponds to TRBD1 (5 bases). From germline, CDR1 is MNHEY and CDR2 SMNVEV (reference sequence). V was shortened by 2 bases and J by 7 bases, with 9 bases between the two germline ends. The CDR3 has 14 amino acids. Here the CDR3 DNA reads TGTGCCAGCAGTTTACAGGGCCCGAATTCACCCCTCCACTTT. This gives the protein CASSLQGPNSPLHF.

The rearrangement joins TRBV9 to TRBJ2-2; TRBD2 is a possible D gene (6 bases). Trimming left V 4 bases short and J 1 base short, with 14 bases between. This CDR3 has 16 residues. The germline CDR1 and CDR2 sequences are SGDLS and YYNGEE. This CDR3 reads CASSYPGLLNTGELFF. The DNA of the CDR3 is TGTGCCAGCAGCTATCCGGGACTCCTGAACACCGGGGAGCTGTTTTTT.